Below are 2 T cell receptor beta chains sequenced from a single sample in a study of T cells in Graves' hyperthyroidism and ophthalmopathy. Amplified regions were TCR beta CDR3 sequences from RNA transcripts. A set of HTBI primers served as the primers for a first-round RT-PCR of the TCR CDR3. TCRdb redid the calling of the multiplex PCR reads with MiXCR, one entry per CDR3 protein. Among nearly 600,000 distinct CDR3 sequences, 11% to 15% were seen once, and the ten largest hold about 7%. The specimen sequenced was blood. The receptors derive from a woman between 18 and 29 years old with Graves' ophthalmopathy.

This clonotype was observed at least ten times. The chain recombines TRBV6-5 with TRBJ2-1, with D possibly being TRBD2 (5 bases). The CDR3 is made up of 17 amino acids. Germline CDR1 is MNHEY and CDR2 is SVGAGI. V lost 0 bases and J lost 7, with 19 bases in between. CDR3 region: CASSYSPMTGGGNEQFF. CDR3 DNA sequence: TGTGCCAGCAGTTACTCCCCGATGACGGGCGGCGGGAATGAGCAGTTCTTC.

This clonotype was seen at least ten times. The chain carries TRBV6-2 or TRBV6-3 and TRBJ1-1; D is uncertain. Germline CDR1 and CDR2: MNHEY and SVGEGT. The CDR3 consists of 14 residues. V dropped 7 bases and J dropped 0 bases, with 12 bases sitting between them. The CDR3 protein is CASTRRSMNTEAFF. In DNA form, the CDR3 reads TGTGCCAGCACCCGACGGAGCATGAACACTGAAGCTTTCTTT.